The source of this TCR beta chain is a study of cytomegalovirus exposure and HLA in healthy donors. TCRdb's copy holds only in-frame clones and misses some; the assay was immunoSEQ multiplex PCR. The table includes roughly 60,000 clones, 90% to 96% detected once. This clone was picked up one time. V lost 6 bases and J lost 5; bases outside the gene matches: 14. This CDR3 region has 16 residues. CDR1 MDHEN and CDR2 SYDVKM come from the germline V gene. This chain joins TRBV28 and TRBJ2-5, with 8 bases lining up with TRBD2. This TCR derives from a man aged 18 to 35 in good health and CMV-seronegative. Sequencing used PBMCs. The CDR3 sequence is CASRPPPGGRVETQYF. The DNA for the CDR3 is TGTGCCAGCAGACCTCCGCCGGGGGGGCGGGTTGAGACCCAGTACTTC.